The rows below give T cell receptor beta chains drawn from one sample of a study of early T cells in non-severe SARS-CoV-2 infection. One entry per CDR3 protein, called by TCRdb with MiXCR from the 5' RACE reads. The sample shows 30,000 to 40,000 distinct CDR3 sequences, around 7% of them seen only once. Sample: whole blood, taken at baseline. These receptors were obtained from an adult who was a healthcare worker with PCR-confirmed SARS-CoV-2 infection or an uninfected control (not recorded which). The CDR3 runs from the conserved cysteine through the conserved F or W. D genes are given only for firm matches. Not all rows give a size; the values are once, few, many and, for expanded clones, a class.

>TRBJ2-7|TRBV6-1|-|-
CASSEFFPEQYF
>TRBJ2-5|TRBV6-1|-|-
CASHPKSGEYQETQYF
>TRBJ2-1|TRBV5-5|many|-
CASSLMGELTYNEQFF
>TRBJ2-7|TRBV12-3/TRBV12-4|-|-
CASSFLQIPYEQYF
>TRBJ1-5|TRBV6-5|many|-
CASSYSKNQPQHF
>TRBJ2-1|TRBV5-1|-|-
CASSLAWIGKTKNEQFF
>TRBJ1-2|TRBV6-1|-|TRBD1
CASSDRDRVAYGYTF
>TRBJ2-1|TRBV11-2|many|TRBD2
CASSLEMGASGEQFF
>TRBJ2-3|TRBV13|many|-
CASSNRDTSTDTQYF
>TRBJ2-7|TRBV19|few|-
CASSTGYEQYF
>TRBJ1-2|TRBV7-2|many|TRBD1
CASSARTGIYGYTF
>TRBJ2-5|TRBV4-3|many|TRBD2
CASTQTSGRGETQYF
>TRBJ2-7|TRBV7-9|-|TRBD1
CASSLTGTGSYEQYF
>TRBJ1-5|TRBV20-1|-|-
CSARLPGGINQPQHF
>TRBJ1-5|TRBV7-9|-|-
CASSLGGARYQPQHF
>TRBJ2-4|TRBV6-1|many|TRBD2
CATDWPSGNVAKNIQYF
>TRBJ2-7|TRBV6-2/TRBV6-3|many|TRBD1
CASSYGDRGSDEQYF
>TRBJ1-1|TRBV18|many|-
CASSPQRTANTEAFF
>TRBJ2-5|TRBV29-1|few|TRBD1
CSVTGGGETQYF
>TRBJ2-1|TRBV29-1|many|-
CSVGHSESDYNEQFF
>TRBJ2-4|TRBV30|-|-
CAWRDSTVSKNIQYF
>TRBJ2-3|TRBV27|-|-
CASQRGITDTQYF
>TRBJ2-2|TRBV12-3/TRBV12-4|many|TRBD2
CASSFRLAQWKNTGELFF
>TRBJ1-1|TRBV6-2/TRBV6-3|-|-
CASVRHTTNTEAFF
>TRBJ1-1|TRBV2|-|TRBD1
CASSRDRVSEAFF
>TRBJ2-1|TRBV9|medium-sized|-
CASSARASADNEQFF
>TRBJ1-2|TRBV30|-|-
CAWSFAGGYTF
>TRBJ1-3|TRBV5-5|many|-
CASSAGTHSGNTIYF
>TRBJ2-1|TRBV12-3/TRBV12-4|few|-
CASSLFILALSSNEQFF
>TRBJ2-7|TRBV4-1|many|-
CASSQTEIGGERIYEQYF
>TRBJ2-5|TRBV4-2|few|-
CASSLETTGSAETQYF